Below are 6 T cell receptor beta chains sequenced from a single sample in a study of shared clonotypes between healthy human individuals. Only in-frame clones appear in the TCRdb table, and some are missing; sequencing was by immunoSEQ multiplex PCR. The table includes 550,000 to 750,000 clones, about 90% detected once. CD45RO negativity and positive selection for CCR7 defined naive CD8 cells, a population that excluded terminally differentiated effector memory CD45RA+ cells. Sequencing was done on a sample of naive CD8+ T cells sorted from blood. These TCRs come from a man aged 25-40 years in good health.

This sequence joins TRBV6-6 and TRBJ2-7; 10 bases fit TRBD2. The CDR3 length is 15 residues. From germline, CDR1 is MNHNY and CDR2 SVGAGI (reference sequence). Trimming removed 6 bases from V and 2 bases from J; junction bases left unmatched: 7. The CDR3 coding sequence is TGTGCCAGCAGCCCTAGGACTAGCGGACCCTACGAGCAGTACTTC. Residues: CASSPRTSGPYEQYF.

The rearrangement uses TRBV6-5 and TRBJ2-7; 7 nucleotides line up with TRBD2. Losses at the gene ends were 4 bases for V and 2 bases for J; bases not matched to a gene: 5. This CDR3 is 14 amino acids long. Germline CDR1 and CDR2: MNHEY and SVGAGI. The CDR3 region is CASSLPGTTYEQYF. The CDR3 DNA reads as TGTGCCAGCAGTTTACCCGGGACTACCTACGAGCAGTACTTC.

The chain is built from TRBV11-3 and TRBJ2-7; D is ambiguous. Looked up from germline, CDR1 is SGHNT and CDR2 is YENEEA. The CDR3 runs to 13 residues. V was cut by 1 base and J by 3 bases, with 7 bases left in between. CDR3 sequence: CASSLGDRYEQYF. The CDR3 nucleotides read TGTGCCAGCAGCTTAGGAGATCGCTACGAGCAGTACTTC. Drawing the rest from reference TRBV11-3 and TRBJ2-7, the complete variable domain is EAGVVQSPRYKIIEKKQPVAFWCNPISGHNTLYWYLQNLGQGPELLIRYENEEAVDDSQLPKDRFSAERLKGVDSTLKIQPAELGDSAVYLCASSLGDRYEQYFGPGTRLTVT.

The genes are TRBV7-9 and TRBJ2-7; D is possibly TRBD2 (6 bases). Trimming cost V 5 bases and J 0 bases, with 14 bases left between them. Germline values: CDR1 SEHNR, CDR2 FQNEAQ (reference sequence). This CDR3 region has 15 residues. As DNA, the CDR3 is TGTGCCAGCAGCACCGGGACTGTCCTCTCCTACGAGCAGTACTTC. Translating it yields CASSTGTVLSYEQYF.

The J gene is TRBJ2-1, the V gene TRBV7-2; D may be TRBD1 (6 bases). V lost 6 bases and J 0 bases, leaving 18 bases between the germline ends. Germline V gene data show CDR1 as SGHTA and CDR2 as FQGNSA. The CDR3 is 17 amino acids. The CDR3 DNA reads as TGTGCCAGCAGACACGCCTCCGGGACAAACTCCTACAATGAGCAGTTCTTC. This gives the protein CASRHASGTNSYNEQFF. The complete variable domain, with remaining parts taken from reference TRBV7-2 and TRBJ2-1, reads GAGVSQSPSNKVTEKGKDVELRCDPISGHTALYWYRQSLGQGLEFLIYFQGNSAPDKSGLPSDRFSAERTGGSVSTLTIQRTQQEDSAVYLCASRHASGTNSYNEQFFGPGTRLTVL.

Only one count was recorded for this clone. CDR3 region: CASSQASDEQFF. CDR3 nucleotide sequence: TGTGCCAGCAGCCAAGCGAGCGATGAGCAGTTCTTC. The V gene is TRBV14, the J gene TRBJ2-1; D is unclear. The CDR3 length is 12 residues. V was clipped by 1 base and J by 8 bases, with 6 bases between them. Germline CDR1 is SGHDN and CDR2 is FVKESK.